This T cell receptor (beta chain) stems from a study of T cells after yellow fever vaccination. As regards this clonotype: Its specificity is not known.

TCRdb called the 5' RACE reads again in MiXCR, with one record for every CDR3 protein. The sample shows some 160,000 distinct CDR3 sequences, roughly 9% of them seen only once. Whole-study results and caveats: Contamination of FACS-sorted repertoires by abundant clonotypes from the bulk population could occur.

Germline V gene lookup returns CDR1 SEHNR and CDR2 FQNEAQ (reference sequence). V dropped 5 bases and J dropped 3 bases, with 19 bases sitting between them. The CDR3 covers 17 residues. Sequenced material: CD8+ T cells sorted from PBMCs, taken 45 days after the yellow fever booster vaccination. The sequence came from a man between 18 and 35 years old who received the YFV17D yellow fever vaccine. This sequence joins TRBV7-9 and TRBJ2-2; TRBD2 might be the D (5 bases). As DNA, the CDR3 is TGTGCCAGCAGCCGTACCTTCTCGGGATTAGACACCGGGGAGCTGTTTTTT. Residues: CASSRTFSGLDTGELFF.